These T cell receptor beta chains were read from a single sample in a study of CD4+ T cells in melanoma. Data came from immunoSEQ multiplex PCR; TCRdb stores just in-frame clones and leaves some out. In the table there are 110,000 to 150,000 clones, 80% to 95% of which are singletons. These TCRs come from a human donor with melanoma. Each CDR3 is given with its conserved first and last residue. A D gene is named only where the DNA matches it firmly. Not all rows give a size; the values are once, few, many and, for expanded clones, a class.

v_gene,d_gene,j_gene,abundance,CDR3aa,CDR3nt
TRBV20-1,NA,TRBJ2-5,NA,CSATNLETQYF,TGCAGTGCTACTAACCTGGAGACCCAGTACTTC
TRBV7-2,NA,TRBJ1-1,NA,CASSLGKNTEAFF,TGTGCCAGCAGCTTAGGTAAGAACACTGAAGCTTTCTTT
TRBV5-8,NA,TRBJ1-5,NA,CASSLRGSNQPQHF,TGTGCCAGCAGCTTGCGGGGGAGCAATCAGCCCCAGCATTTT
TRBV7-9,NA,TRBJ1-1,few,CASSWYLEAFF,TGTGCCAGCAGCTGGTACCTTGAAGCTTTCTTT
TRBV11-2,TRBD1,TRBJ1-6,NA,CASSSDSGTVNSPLHF,TGTGCCAGCAGCTCCGATTCCGGGACAGTAAATTCACCCCTCCACTTT
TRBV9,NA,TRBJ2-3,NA,CASSVEPSAAQYF,TGTGCCAGCAGCGTAGAGCCCTCGGCGGCGCAGTATTTT
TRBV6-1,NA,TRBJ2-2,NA,CASSEAARGGELFF,TGTGCCAGCAGTGAAGCGGCTCGGGGGGGGGAGCTGTTTTTT
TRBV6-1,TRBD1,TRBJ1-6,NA,CASSESPGGYNSPLHF,TGTGCCAGCAGTGAAAGCCCAGGGGGGTATAATTCACCCCTCCACTTT
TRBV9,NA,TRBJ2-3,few,CASSVAGTTDTQYF,TGTGCCAGCAGCGTAGCGGGGACCACAGATACGCAGTATTTT
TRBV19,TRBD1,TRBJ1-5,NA,CASRALGTGHNQPQHF,TGTGCCAGTAGGGCCTTAGGGACAGGACACAATCAGCCCCAGCATTTT